The sequence of this TCR beta chain was determined in a study of sequential checkpoint blockade in melanoma. At the level of the study: Fewer than 25 patients had tumor biopsies before treatment and at week 13.

This clone has only a few counts. Treatment noted: randomized to nivolumab then ipilimumab (arm A) or the reverse (arm B). Using immunoSEQ multiplex PCR, the repertoire was profiled, and TCRdb retains in-frame clones only, with some absent. Seen here are about 21,000 clones, roughly 30% observed once, and the top ten hold roughly 7%. V was cut by 3 bases and J by 5 bases, with 13 bases left in between. Germline V gene sequence: CDR1 GTSNPN, CDR2 SVGIG (reference sequence). This CDR3 has 14 amino acids. The chain combines TRBV30 with TRBJ2-2; the D gene is possibly TRBD2 (6 bases). The source material was tumor tissue (inferred from file names), sampled from a patient given nivolumab and ipilimumab in sequence. The clonotype originates from a human donor with melanoma. The CDR3: CAWSGDSQTGELFF. In nucleotides, the CDR3 is TGTGCCTGGAGCGGGGACTCCCAGACCGGGGAGCTGTTTTTT.